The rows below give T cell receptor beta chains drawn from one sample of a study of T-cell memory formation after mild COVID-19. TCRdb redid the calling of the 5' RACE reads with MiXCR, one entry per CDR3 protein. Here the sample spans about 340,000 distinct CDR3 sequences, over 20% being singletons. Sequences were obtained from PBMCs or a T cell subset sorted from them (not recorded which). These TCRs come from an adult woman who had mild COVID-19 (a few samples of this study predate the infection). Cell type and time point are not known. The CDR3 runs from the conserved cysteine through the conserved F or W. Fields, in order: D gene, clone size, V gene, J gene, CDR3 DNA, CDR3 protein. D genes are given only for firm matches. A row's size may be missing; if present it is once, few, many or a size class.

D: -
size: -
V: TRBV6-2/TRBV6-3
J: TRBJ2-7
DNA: TGTGCCAGCAGTTCTCCTCGAACCCTGTCTGCAGGGGCCGGCGAGCAGTACTTC
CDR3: CASSSPRTLSAGAGEQYF

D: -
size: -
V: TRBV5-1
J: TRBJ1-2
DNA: TGCGCCAGCAGCTCGGGGAGGCCCATTGGCTACACCTTC
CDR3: CASSSGRPIGYTF

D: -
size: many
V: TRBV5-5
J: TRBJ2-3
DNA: TGTGCCAGCAGCTTACAACAGGGCACAGATACGCAGTATTTT
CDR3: CASSLQQGTDTQYF

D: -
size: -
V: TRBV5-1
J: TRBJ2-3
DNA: TGCGCCAGCAGGGCCGCGGACACGCCCACAGATACGCAGTATTTT
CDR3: CASRAADTPTDTQYF

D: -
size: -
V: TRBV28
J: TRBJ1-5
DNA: TGTGCCACCAGAGGAGACTTAAATCAGCCCCAGCATTTT
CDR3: CATRGDLNQPQHF

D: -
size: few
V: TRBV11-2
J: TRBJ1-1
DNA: TGTGCCGGAACAAAGAGTCTCAGCACTGAAGCTTTCTTT
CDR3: CAGTKSLSTEAFF

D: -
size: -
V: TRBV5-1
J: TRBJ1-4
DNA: TGCGCCAGCAGCTTAAAAGTAGCTGAGGGACTGCCGGTCGCTGAACTGTTTTTT
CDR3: CASSLKVAEGLPVAELFF

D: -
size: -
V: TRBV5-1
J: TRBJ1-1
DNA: TGCGCCAGCAGCCCTGGACAGAACCAACGCACTGAAGCTTTCTTT
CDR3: CASSPGQNQRTEAFF

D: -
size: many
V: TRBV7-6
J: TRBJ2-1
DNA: TGTGCCAGCAGCTCGACAGGCCCCTACAATGAGCAGTTCTTC
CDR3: CASSSTGPYNEQFF

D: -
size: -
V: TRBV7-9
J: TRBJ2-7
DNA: TGTGCCAGCAGGGGCCACTCCTACGAGCAGTACTTC
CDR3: CASRGHSYEQYF